A single sample gave rise to the 17 T cell receptor beta chains below, sequenced in a study of Graves' ophthalmopathy and Graves' hyperthyroidism. RNA transcripts served as template for amplifying TCR beta CDR3 sequences. Second-round multiplex PCR came after a first-round RT-PCR that employed HTBI primers. TCRdb called the multiplex PCR reads again in MiXCR, with one record for every CDR3 protein. Among about 420,000 distinct CDR3 sequences listed, 21% were seen once. Sequenced material: peripheral blood. These receptors all come from a woman between 18 and 30 years old with stable Graves' hyperthyroidism.

In this sample, this clonotype turned up many times. The J gene is TRBJ2-5, the V gene TRBV20-1; 7 bases are shared with TRBD1. V trimming: 6 bases; J trimming: 5 bases; junction bases outside the gene matches: 15. Germline V lookup: CDR1 DFQATT, CDR2 SNEGSKA (reference sequence). The length of the CDR3 is 15 residues. The CDR3 DNA reads TGCAGTGCCAGAACCCGACAGGGCACAGGGGAGACCCAGTACTTC. Translating gives CSARTRQGTGETQYF.

In this sample, this clonotype turned up many times. CDR3 bases: TGTGCCAGCAGCTTCGGACTAGCTTACTCCTACGAGCAGTACTTC. Translated, it gives CASSFGLAYSYEQYF. The chain uses TRBV11-2 and TRBJ2-7; 8 nucleotides line up with TRBD2. V was pared by 3 bases and J by 0 bases, with 4 bases of the junction left unmatched. The CDR3 has 15 residues. CDR1 and CDR2 from the germline V gene are SGHAT and FQNNGV.

This clonotype was recorded at least ten times. This chain uses TRBV12-3 or TRBV12-4 with TRBJ2-7, with 9 bases identical to TRBD2. The CDR3 is 15 residues long. V lost 5 bases to trimming and J lost 2 bases; unmatched junction nucleotides: 7. CDR3 region: CASSPGVAGAYEQYF. In DNA, the CDR3 is TGTGCCAGCAGTCCCGGGGTAGCGGGGGCCTACGAGCAGTACTTC.

In its sample, this clonotype was seen many times. The V and J genes are TRBV6-5 and TRBJ1-1, with D perhaps matching TRBD1 (5 bases). V was trimmed by 6 bases and J by 1 base, leaving 9 bases between them. Germline lookup yields CDR1 MNHEY and CDR2 SVGAGI. CDR3 length equals 13 residues. The CDR3 region is CASSFQGNTEAFF. DNA of the CDR3: TGTGCCAGCAGCTTTCAGGGGAACACTGAAGCTTTCTTT.

This clonotype showed up many times. The chain combines TRBV4-1 with TRBJ2-5, with no clear D. V was cut by 1 base and J by 4 bases, with 10 bases left in between. CDR3 length: 14 residues. Germline values: CDR1 MGHRA, CDR2 YSYEKL. For the CDR3, the DNA is TGCGCCAGCAGCCAAGCGGCAGGTGGAGAGACCCAGTACTTC. Translating it yields CASSQAAGGETQYF.

This clonotype showed up many times. The chain carries TRBV6-1 and TRBJ2-2; D is ambiguous. Trimming pared 5 bases from V and 5 bases from J, leaving 15 bases between. CDR3 length: 15 amino acids. Germline assignment: CDR1 MNHNS and CDR2 SASEGT. The CDR3 region has the DNA TGTGCCAGCAGTCCAACGGTAACTCGGACCGGGGAGCTGTTTTTT. Its translation is CASSPTVTRTGELFF.

This clonotype was observed at least ten times. This chain uses TRBV2 with TRBJ2-2; 7 nucleotides agree with TRBD1. Germline V gives CDR1 SNHLY, CDR2 FYNNEI. V trimming: 4 bases; J trimming: 1 base; junction bases outside the gene matches: 3. This CDR3 is 15 amino acids long. CDR3 amino acids: CASSVDRVNTGELFF. Here the CDR3 DNA reads TGTGCCAGCAGTGTCGACAGGGTGAACACCGGGGAGCTGTTTTTT.

The chain is built from TRBV12-3 or TRBV12-4 and TRBJ1-2; 7 nucleotides align to TRBD1. V was pared by 5 bases and J by 2 bases, with 5 bases of the junction left unmatched. The CDR3 extends over 14 amino acids. The chain's CDR3 is CASSPGGQNYGYTF. The CDR3, as DNA: TGTGCCAGCAGTCCTGGGGGACAGAACTATGGCTACACCTTC.

The chain is built from TRBV24-1 and TRBJ2-7; weak D call: TRBD2 (6 bases). CDR1 and CDR2 from the germline V gene are KGHDR and SFDVKD. V lost 9 bases to trimming and J lost 2 bases, with 13 bases between them. This CDR3 contains 13 residues. CDR3 protein: CATPRGDAYEQYF. CDR3 bases: TGTGCCACCCCCCGCGGGGACGCCTACGAGCAGTACTTC.

This clonotype has at least ten counts. This chain connects TRBV28 to TRBJ1-5, with 8 nucleotides matching TRBD1. CDR1 is MDHEN and CDR2 is SYDVKM in the germline V gene. J was trimmed by 0 bases and V by 6 bases; bases with no gene match: 4. CDR3 length equals 15 residues. The CDR3 nucleotides read TGTGCCAGCAGGGGGACAGGTTATAGCAATCAGCCCCAGCATTTT. Protein: CASRGTGYSNQPQHF. Complete variable domain (other parts from reference TRBV28 and TRBJ1-5): DVKVTQSSRYLVKRTGEKVFLECVQDMDHENMFWYRQDPGLGLRLIYFSYDVKMKEKGDIPEGYSVSREKKERFSLILESASTNQTSMYLCASRGTGYSNQPQHFGDGTRLSIL.

This clonotype was counted only a few times. The chain joins TRBV28 to TRBJ1-1; D perhaps matches TRBD1 (5 bases). Germline-derived CDR1 and CDR2 are MDHEN and SYDVKM. The V and J ends lost 6 bases and 0 bases respectively, with 14 bases between them. This CDR3 contains 15 residues. Here the CDR3 DNA reads TGTGCCAGCAGCACCCCGGTGGGGGTGAACACTGAAGCTTTCTTT. Translation: CASSTPVGVNTEAFF.

The sample holds many counts of this clonotype. This chain joins TRBV6-1 and TRBJ2-5; the D call may be TRBD1 or TRBD2 (5 bases each). From germline, CDR1 is MNHNS and CDR2 SASEGT. The CDR3 is 14 amino acids. V gave up 2 bases and J gave up 6 bases, with 13 bases separating them. The CDR3 DNA reads TGTGCCAGCAGTGAACTGGGGGATCTGAAGACCCAGTACTTC. Residues: CASSELGDLKTQYF.

Turning to this clonotype: Given a much more abundant clone one base away, this may be a read error. The V call is TRBV6-2 or TRBV6-3, the J call TRBJ2-5; 10 nucleotides match TRBD1. The germline gives CDR1 MNHEY, CDR2 SVGEGT. This CDR3 contains 14 residues. The CDR3 DNA is TGTGCCAGCAGTTACCGGACAGGGGGGGAGACCCGGTACTTC. It is translated as CASSYRTGGETRYF.

This clonotype was found many times. The chain joins TRBV6-2 or TRBV6-3 to TRBJ2-6; D is unclear. The germline V gene encodes CDR1 MNHEY and CDR2 SVGEGT. Trimming removed 6 bases at V and 4 bases at J, with 10 bases between. The CDR3 runs 14 residues. CDR3: CASSLPIGANVLTF. DNA for the CDR3: TGTGCCAGCAGCCTCCCCATCGGGGCCAACGTCCTGACTTTC.

This clonotype was seen ten or more times. V gene TRBV20-1 combines with J gene TRBJ2-7; possible D gene TRBD1, 7 bases. V was shortened by 0 bases and J by 2 bases, with 14 bases between the two germline ends. Per the germline V gene, CDR1 is DFQATT and CDR2 is SNEGSKA (reference sequence). The CDR3 has 15 amino acids. CDR3 protein: CSARDRGGTAYEQYF. The DNA for the CDR3 is TGCAGTGCTAGAGATCGTGGCGGGACAGCCTACGAGCAGTACTTC.

The chain carries TRBV12-3 or TRBV12-4 and TRBJ1-1, with 7 bases lining up with TRBD1. V lost 0 bases to trimming and J lost 3 bases; unmatched junction nucleotides: 16. There are 19 residues in the CDR3. CDR3 sequence: CASSLATRSRQGMDTEAFF. CDR3 DNA sequence: TGTGCCAGCAGTTTAGCCACTAGAAGTAGACAGGGTATGGACACTGAAGCTTTCTTT.

This clonotype has only a few counts. V and J are TRBV9 and TRBJ2-5; weak D call: TRBD2 (6 bases). Germline V gene data show CDR1 as SGDLS and CDR2 as YYNGEE. The CDR3 has 14 residues. Trimming took off 3 bases at V and 5 bases at J, with 14 bases between the two ends. CDR3 region: CASSGRESLETQYF. For the CDR3, the DNA is TGTGCCAGCAGCGGTCGGGAGAGCTTGGAGACCCAGTACTTC.